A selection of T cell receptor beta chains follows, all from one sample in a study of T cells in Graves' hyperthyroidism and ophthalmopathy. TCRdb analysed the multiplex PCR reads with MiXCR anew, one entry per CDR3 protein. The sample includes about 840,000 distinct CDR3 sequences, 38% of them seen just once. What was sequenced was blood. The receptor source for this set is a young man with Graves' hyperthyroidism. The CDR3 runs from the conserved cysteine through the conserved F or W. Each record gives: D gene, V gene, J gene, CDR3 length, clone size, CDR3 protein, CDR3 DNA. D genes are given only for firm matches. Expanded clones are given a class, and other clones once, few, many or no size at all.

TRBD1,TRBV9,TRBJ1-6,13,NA,CASQQGSNSPLHF,TGTGCCAGCCAACAGGGGAGCAATTCACCTCTCCACTTT
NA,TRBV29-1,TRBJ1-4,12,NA,CSVIQGDEKLFF,TGCAGCGTTATACAGGGCGATGAAAAACTGTTTTTT
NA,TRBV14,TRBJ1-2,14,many,CASSQELGNYGYTF,TGTGCCAGCAGCCAAGAACTGGGGAACTATGGCTACACCTTC
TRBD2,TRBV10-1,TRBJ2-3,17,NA,CAGTDPGGGDSTDTQYF,TGCGCCGGAACGGATCCGGGAGGGGGGGACTCCACAGATACGCAGTATTTT
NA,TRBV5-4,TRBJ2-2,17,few,CASSLEAGDLMNGELFF,TGTGCCAGCAGCTTGGAAGCAGGGGATTTGATGAACGGGGAGCTGTTTTTT
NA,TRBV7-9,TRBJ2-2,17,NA,CASSPYPSSGNTGELFF,TGTGCCAGCAGCCCTTACCCGAGTAGCGGGAACACCGGGGAGCTGTTTTTT
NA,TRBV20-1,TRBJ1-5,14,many,CSARGGDSNQPQHF,TGCAGTGCTAGGGGAGGCGACAGCAATCAGCCCCAGCATTTT
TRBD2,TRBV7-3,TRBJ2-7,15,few,CASSLAGEWGHEQYF,TGTGCCAGCAGCTTAGCGGGAGAATGGGGCCACGAGCAGTACTTC
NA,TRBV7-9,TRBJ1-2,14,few,CASSPPGTEYGYTF,TGTGCCAGCTCCCCTCCAGGGACGGAATATGGCTACACCTTC
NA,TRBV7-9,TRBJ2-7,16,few,CASSLDVRASSYEQYF,TGTGCCAGCAGCTTAGATGTGCGGGCATCCTCCTACGAGCAGTACTTC
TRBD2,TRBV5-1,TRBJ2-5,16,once,CASRPGTSGGKETQYF,TGCGCCAGCAGGCCCGGGACTAGCGGGGGAAAGGAGACCCAGTACTTC
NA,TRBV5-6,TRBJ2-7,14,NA,CASSLKVGYYEQYF,TGTGCCAGCAGCTTGAAGGTGGGGTACTACGAGCAGTACTTC
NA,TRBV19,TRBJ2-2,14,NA,CASSIEPDTGELFF,TGTGCCAGTAGTATCGAGCCAGACACCGGGGAGCTGTTTTTT
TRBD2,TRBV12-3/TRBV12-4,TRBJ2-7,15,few,CASRRGGTSRYEQYF,TGTGCCAGCCGACGCGGGGGGACTAGCCGCTACGAGCAGTACTTC
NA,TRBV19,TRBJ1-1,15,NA,CASSNPNRAANEAFF,TGTGCCAGTAGTAACCCGAACAGGGCGGCTAATGAAGCTTTCTTT
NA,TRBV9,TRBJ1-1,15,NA,CASSVQGGGNTEAFF,TGTGCCAGCAGCGTTCAGGGTGGAGGGAACACTGAAGCTTTCTTT
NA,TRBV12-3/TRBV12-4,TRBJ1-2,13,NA,CASTTRVDYGYTF,TGTGCCAGCACCACGCGGGTTGACTATGGCTACACCTTC
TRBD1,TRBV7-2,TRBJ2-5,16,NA,CASSLDRGRLQETQYF,TGTGCCAGCAGCTTGGACAGGGGGCGCCTCCAAGAGACCCAGTACTTC
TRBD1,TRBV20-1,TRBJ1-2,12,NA,CSVFTGAQGYTF,TGCAGTGTTTTTACAGGGGCTCAGGGCTACACCTTC
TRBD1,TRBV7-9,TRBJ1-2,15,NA,CASRTQGRTDYGYTF,TGTGCCAGCAGAACACAGGGGAGGACAGACTATGGCTACACCTTC
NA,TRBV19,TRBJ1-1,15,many,CASSMTDQLNTEAFF,TGTGCCAGTAGTATGACGGATCAACTAAACACTGAAGCTTTCTTT
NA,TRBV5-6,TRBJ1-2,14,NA,CASSLARGRGGYTF,TGTGCCAGCAGCTTGGCGCGGGGCAGGGGAGGCTACACCTTC
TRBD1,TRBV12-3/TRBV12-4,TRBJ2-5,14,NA,CASSFGDRKETQYF,TGTGCCAGCAGTTTCGGGGACAGGAAAGAGACCCAGTACTTC
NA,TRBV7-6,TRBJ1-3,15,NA,CASSLSTGYGNTIYF,TGTGCCAGCAGCTTATCCACGGGATATGGAAACACCATATATTTT